A single T cell receptor beta chain is shown here with its context. The clone's antigen remains unknown. One base away there is no much larger clone; base qualities are not given. This sample is part of a study of blood T cells in healthy people across ages (dated by TCRdb to about 2015). At the level of the whole study: Template switching captured roughly one uniquely barcoded TCR beta cDNA molecule per two T cells in model experiments. The donors were divided into four age groups: young (average roughly 15 years), middle-aged (under 40), aged (about 61) and long-lived (nearly 85). Two additional independent replicas of 1 million unique cDNA reads from the same blood draw were analyzed for two donors (one aged 18 to 30 and one aged 80 or older). Donors of different ages were randomly distributed across sequencing lanes to avoid experimental bias. Age-related changes in TCR beta repertoire diversity were measured in the study by deep sequencing normalized with unique cDNA molecular identifiers.

Overall study results and their limits: Bulk unsorted PBMC profiling prevented conclusive comparison of naive and antigen-experienced compartments. Estimates of total diversity based on one million sequenced T cells were considered lower bounds and underestimates. Compared with the aged group, more naive CD4+ T cells, fewer expanded clones and increased TCR diversity were shown by the long-lived group, suggesting age selection. As age increased, observed TCR beta diversity per million T cells dropped in a roughly linear way, and a significant reduction was already evident by age about 40. There was a strong correlation between observed TCR beta diversity and the percentage of naive T cells measured by flow cytometry. Because donor CMV infection status was unknown, age-related changes in expanded clonotypes were potentially confounded.

The 35 to 40 donors, aged 6 to 90 years, were systemically healthy Caucasian individuals from Russia. Roughly 9.5 milliliters of peripheral blood were drawn from each donor into EDTA-treated Vacutainer tubes. Ficoll-Paque density-gradient centrifugation was used to isolate PBMCs, with at least 6 million per sample. Total RNA, at least 6 micrograms per sample, was extracted from PBMCs with Trizol reagent. Naive CD45RAhigh/CD27high T cell percentages were measured by flow cytometry on a PBMC aliquot from every donor. Library creation used 5' RACE. Sequencing was carried out with an Illumina HiSeq 2500. A second PCR of roughly 7 to 12 cycles was performed with a sample-barcoded 5' primer and a J-beta primer mix. A unique molecular identifier was introduced onto each TCR beta cDNA molecule by a template-switch 5' adaptor carrying 12 random nucleotides. Each sample yielded at least 3 million CDR3-containing paired-end reads. First-strand cDNA synthesis was performed from all RNA using the Mint cDNA synthesis kit, with priming by a TRBC-specific oligonucleotide. Following uracil-DNA glycosylase treatment, a first 18-cycle PCR with universal primers M1SS and BC2_uni_R was performed on all cDNA. Processing in the source paper ran as follows. Each sample was normalized by randomly selecting 1 million high-quality reads, each carrying a distinct molecular identifier. Reads with shared molecular identifiers were discarded instead of being binned into consensus sequences. MiTCR, with a Q25 quality threshold and the strictest error-elimination algorithm, was used for CDR3 identification, clonotype clustering and error correction. A nonparametric unseen species model using Euler transformation provided a lower-bound estimate of total TCR beta diversity. TCRdb reprocessed the public reads (quality trimming at Q25 with fastp, clone calling with MiXCR) and kept in-frame beta chains. When rows share a CDR3 protein, they turn into one entry using the most common DNA and genes. The V and J calls here are based on TCRdb, not the publication. The table for this sample lists around 750,000 distinct CDR3 sequences; about 53% of them were counted only once. The ten largest clones take up about 38% of the sample.

The TCR sequence derives from a man older than 75 in good health. The sequencing sample was made of blood.

The CDR3 amino acid sequence is: CASSLLPIMNTEAFF. Here is the DNA: TGCGCCAGCAGCCTCCTCCCAATTATGAACACTGAAGCTTTCTTT. The sequence links TRBV4-1 to TRBJ1-1; no D gene is confidently identified. Trimming costs V 4 bases and J 0 bases, and their ends lie 12 bases apart. The germline V gene provides CDR1 MGHRA and CDR2 YSYEKL. Measured from the cysteine to the phenylalanine, the CDR3 is 15 residues long. Only the CDR3 part of the read is kept: 45 bases, read in frame from the first base.